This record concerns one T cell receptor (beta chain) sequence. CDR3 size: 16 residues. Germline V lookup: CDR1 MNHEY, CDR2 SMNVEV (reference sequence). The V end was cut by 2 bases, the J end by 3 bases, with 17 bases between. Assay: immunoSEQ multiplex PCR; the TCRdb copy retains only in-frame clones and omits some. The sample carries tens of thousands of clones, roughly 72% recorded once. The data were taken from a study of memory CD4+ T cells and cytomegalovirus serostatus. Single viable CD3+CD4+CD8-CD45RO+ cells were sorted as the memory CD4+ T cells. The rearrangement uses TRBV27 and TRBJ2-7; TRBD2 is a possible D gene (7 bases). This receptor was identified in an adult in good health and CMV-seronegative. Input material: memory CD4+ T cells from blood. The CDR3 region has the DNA TGTGCCAGCAGTTTAGGGGGGGCGGACATCGGCTACGAGCAGTACTTC. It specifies CASSLGGADIGYEQYF.